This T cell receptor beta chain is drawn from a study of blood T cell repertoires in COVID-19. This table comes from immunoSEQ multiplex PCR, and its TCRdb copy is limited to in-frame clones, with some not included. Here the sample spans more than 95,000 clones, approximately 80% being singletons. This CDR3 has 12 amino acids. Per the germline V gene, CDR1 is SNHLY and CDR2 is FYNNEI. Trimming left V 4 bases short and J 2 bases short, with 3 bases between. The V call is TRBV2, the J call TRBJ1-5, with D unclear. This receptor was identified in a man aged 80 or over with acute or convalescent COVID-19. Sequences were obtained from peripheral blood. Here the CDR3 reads CASSGGNQPQHF. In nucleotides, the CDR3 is TGTGCCAGCAGTGGAGGCAATCAGCCCCAGCATTTT.